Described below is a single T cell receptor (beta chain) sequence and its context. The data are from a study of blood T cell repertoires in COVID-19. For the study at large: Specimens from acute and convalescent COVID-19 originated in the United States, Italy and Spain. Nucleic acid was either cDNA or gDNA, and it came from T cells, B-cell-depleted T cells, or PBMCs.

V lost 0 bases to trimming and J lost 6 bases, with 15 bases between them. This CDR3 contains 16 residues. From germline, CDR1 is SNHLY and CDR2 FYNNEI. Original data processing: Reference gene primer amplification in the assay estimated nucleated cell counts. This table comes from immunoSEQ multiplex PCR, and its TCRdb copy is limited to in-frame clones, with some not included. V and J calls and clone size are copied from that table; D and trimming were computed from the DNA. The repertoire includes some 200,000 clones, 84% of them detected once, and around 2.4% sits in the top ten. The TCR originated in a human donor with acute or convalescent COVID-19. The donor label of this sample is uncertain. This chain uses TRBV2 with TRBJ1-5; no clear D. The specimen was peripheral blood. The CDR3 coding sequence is TGTGCCAGCAGTGAAGCGGGAGGTAGGAGGACTCAGCCCCAGCATTTT. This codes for CASSEAGGRRTQPQHF.